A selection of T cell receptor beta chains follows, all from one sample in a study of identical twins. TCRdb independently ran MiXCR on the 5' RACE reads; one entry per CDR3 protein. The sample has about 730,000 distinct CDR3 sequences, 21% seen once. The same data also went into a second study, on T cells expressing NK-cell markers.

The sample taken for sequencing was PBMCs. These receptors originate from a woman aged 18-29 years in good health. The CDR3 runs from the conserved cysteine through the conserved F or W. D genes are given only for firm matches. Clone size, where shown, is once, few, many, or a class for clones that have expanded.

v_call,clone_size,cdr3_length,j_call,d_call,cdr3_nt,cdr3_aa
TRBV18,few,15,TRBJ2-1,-,TGTGCCAGCTCACCAGGGGGATCCCCATACAATGAGCAGTTCTTC,CASSPGGSPYNEQFF
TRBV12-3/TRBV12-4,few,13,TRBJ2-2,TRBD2,TGTGCCAGCAGCCAGACTAGCGGGCCGGAGCTGTTTTTT,CASSQTSGPELFF
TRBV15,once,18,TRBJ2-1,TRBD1,TGTGCCACCAGCAGAGATTCGCCCAGGACAGGGAATTTAAACGAGCAGTTCTTC,CATSRDSPRTGNLNEQFF
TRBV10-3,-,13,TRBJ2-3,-,TGTGCCATCAGTGAGGCACCCACAGATACGCAGTATTTT,CAISEAPTDTQYF
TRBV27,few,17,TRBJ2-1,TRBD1,TGTGCCAGCTTCCCTAGGGCGGACAGGGCGAGCTACAATGAGCAGTTCTTC,CASFPRADRASYNEQFF
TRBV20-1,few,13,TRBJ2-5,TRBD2,TGCAGTGCTAGGAACGGGGGGTCAGAGACCCAGTACTTC,CSARNGGSETQYF
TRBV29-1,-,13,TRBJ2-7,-,TGCAGCGGGATGGTGGGACTCAGCTACGAGCAGTACTTC,CSGMVGLSYEQYF
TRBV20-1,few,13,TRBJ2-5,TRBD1,TGCAGTGCTAAGAGGGGGCGCGAAGAGACCCAGTACTTC,CSAKRGREETQYF
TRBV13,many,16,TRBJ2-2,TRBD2,TGTGCCAGCTCCCACGGGACTAGCGGGAGGACCGGGGAGCTGTTTTTT,CASSHGTSGRTGELFF
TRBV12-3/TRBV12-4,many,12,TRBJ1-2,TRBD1,TGTGCCAGCAGTAAGGCAGGGGGTGGCTACACCTTC,CASSKAGGGYTF
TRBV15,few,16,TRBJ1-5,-,TGTGCCACCAGCTCCATGCGGACCGTGGAGAATCAGCCCCAGCATTTT,CATSSMRTVENQPQHF
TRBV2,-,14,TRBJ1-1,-,TGTGCCAGCAGAGATCTACAGGATTCGCAAGAAGCTTTCTTT,CASRDLQDSQEAFF
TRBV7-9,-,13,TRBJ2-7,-,TGTGCCAGCGAACAACCGACCCGCTACGAGCAGTACTTC,CASEQPTRYEQYF
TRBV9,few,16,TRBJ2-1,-,TGTGCCAGCAGCGCCAGTCGGGGGGCCTCCTACAATGAGCAGTTCTTC,CASSASRGASYNEQFF
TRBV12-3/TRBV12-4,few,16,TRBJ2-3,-,TGTGCCAGCAGGGGGTGGGTACGGGGGAGCACAGATACGCAGTATTTT,CASRGWVRGSTDTQYF
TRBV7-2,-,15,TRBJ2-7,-,TGTGCCAGCAGCAGAGGGGGGGTTTTTTCCTACGAGCAGTACTTC,CASSRGGVFSYEQYF
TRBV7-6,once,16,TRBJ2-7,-,TGTGCCAGCAGCTTAAGCGGCCAAACGAGAAGCTACGAGCAGTACTTC,CASSLSGQTRSYEQYF
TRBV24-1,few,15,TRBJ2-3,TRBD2,TGTGCCACCAGTTATGGCGGGAGGATCACAGATACGCAGTATTTT,CATSYGGRITDTQYF
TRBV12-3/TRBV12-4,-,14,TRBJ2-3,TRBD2,TGTGCCAGCGGCCAGAGCGGGGGGGCCTCTACGCAGTATTTT,CASGQSGGASTQYF
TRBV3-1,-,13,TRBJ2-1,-,TGTGCCAGCAGCCGGAGAGGCGCAGATGAGCAGTTCTTC,CASSRRGADEQFF
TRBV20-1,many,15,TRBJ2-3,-,TGCAGTGCTAGAGTAACAGGGAAAGCAGCAGATACGCAGTATTTT,CSARVTGKAADTQYF
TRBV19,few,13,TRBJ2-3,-,TGTGCCAGTAATCACCGGGACACAGATACGCAGTATTTT,CASNHRDTDTQYF
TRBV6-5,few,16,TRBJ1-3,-,TGTGCCAGCAGTTACTCAGGGGCTTCCTCTGGAAACACCATATATTTT,CASSYSGASSGNTIYF
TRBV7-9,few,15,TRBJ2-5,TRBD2,TGTGCCAGCAGCTTAGGGACTAGCGGGGGAACTCTTCAGTACTTC,CASSLGTSGGTLQYF